Shown below are 20 T cell receptor beta chains from a single sample sequenced in a study of human T cells and chemical hapten exposure. A single record per CDR3 protein comes from TCRdb applying MiXCR to the RACE reads. The sample has roughly 71,000 distinct CDR3 sequences, roughly 6.1% seen once; the top ten hold roughly 3.4%. Documented time point: healthy volunteer bleed at 6 weeks. Total RNA came from unfractionated whole blood. Specimen: whole blood. Receptor source: a female donor in good health. Some clones in this sample may be carry-over from other donors' samples.

This clonotype was found many times. This rearrangement joins TRBV6-1 to TRBJ2-7; D possibly uses TRBD1 or TRBD2 (6 bases each). Germline V CDR1 and CDR2: MNHNS, SASEGT. The V end was cut by 9 bases, the J end by 2 bases, with 14 bases between. The CDR3 covers 13 residues. The CDR3 coding sequence is TGTGCCAGTCTCTCCGGGGGCCCCTACGAGCAGTACTTC. Protein product: CASLSGGPYEQYF.

This clonotype was seen at least ten times. The junction differs from germline at one of its ends, possibly a read error. The chain links TRBV6-2 or TRBV6-3 to TRBJ2-7, with 12 bases identical to TRBD2. The CDR3 loop spans 14 amino acids. Germline V gene data show CDR1 as MNHEY and CDR2 as SVGEGT. In DNA form, the CDR3 reads TGTGCCAGCAGTGACTCCGAGACTAGCGGGAGCGGGTACTTC. Its protein product is CASSDSETSGSGYF.

This clonotype was counted ten times or more. The V and J genes are TRBV20-1 and TRBJ2-6; maybe TRBD1 (5 bases). V gave up 0 bases and J gave up 0 bases, with 12 bases separating them. Germline V CDR1 and CDR2: DFQATT, SNEGSKA (reference sequence). The CDR3 contains 17 residues. CDR3 in amino acids: CSARDLTENSGANVLTF. The CDR3 DNA follows: TGCAGTGCTAGAGATCTGACAGAAAACTCTGGGGCCAACGTCCTGACTTTC.

In this sample, this clonotype turned up many times. The chain is built from TRBV4-3 and TRBJ1-5; D ambiguous. Germline V gives CDR1 LGHNA, CDR2 YSLEER. The V and J ends lost 0 bases and 7 bases respectively, with 13 bases between them. This CDR3 is built from 15 residues. The CDR3 DNA is TGCGCCAGCAGCCAAGAGTCCCAGTTCGGGCAGCCCCAGCATTTT. Translating gives CASSQESQFGQPQHF.

This clonotype was picked up many times. V gene TRBV29-1 combines with J gene TRBJ2-1, with TRBD2 identical over 11 bases. Germline loops: CDR1 SQVTM, CDR2 ANQGSEA. CDR3 length: 14 amino acids. With V trimmed by 5 bases and J by 5 bases, 5 bases remained unmatched. The chain's CDR3 is CSVLTSGSDNEQFF. The CDR3 nucleotides are TGCAGCGTTCTCACTAGCGGGAGTGACAATGAGCAGTTCTTC.

This clonotype occurred a few times. V and J are TRBV12-3 or TRBV12-4 and TRBJ2-7; possibly TRBD1 for D (5 bases). This CDR3 is built from 13 residues. Trimming left V 2 bases short and J 5 bases short, with 10 bases between. CDR3 in amino acids: CASSLWQGNEQYF. The CDR3 DNA reads TGTGCCAGCAGTTTATGGCAGGGTAACGAGCAGTACTTC.

The rearrangement uses TRBV6-1 and TRBJ2-1, with D unclear. The germline V gene has CDR1 MNHNS and CDR2 SASEGT. V lost 5 bases and J 8 bases, leaving 16 bases between the germline ends. The CDR3 length is 14 residues. CDR3: CASSLRTVLYEQFF. Written as DNA, the CDR3 is TGTGCCAGCAGTCTCCGGACGGTGCTGTATGAGCAGTTCTTC.

This clonotype was seen repeatedly, ten times or more. The chain combines TRBV5-4 with TRBJ1-6, with unresolved D. Deletions cut 4 bases from V and 9 bases from J, with 8 bases between. Germline assignment: CDR1 SGHNT and CDR2 YYREEE (reference sequence). The CDR3 totals 12 residues. CDR3 region: CASSRPGSPLHF. CDR3 sequence (DNA): TGTGCCAGCAGCCGGCCGGGTTCACCCCTCCACTTT.

The chain couples TRBV10-3 to TRBJ1-1, with 11 bases that match TRBD1. The germline CDR1 and CDR2 sequences are ENHRY and SYGVKD. V was clipped by 10 bases and J by 4 bases; unmatched bases: 5. The CDR3 totals 13 residues. In DNA, the CDR3 is TGTGCCAGCCAAGGGACAGGGGGCACTGAAGCTTTCTTT. Residues: CASQGTGGTEAFF.

In this sample, this clonotype turned up many times. The chain couples TRBV6-5 to TRBJ2-7, with 8 bases identical to TRBD1. CDR1 is MNHEY, CDR2 SVGAGI, per germline. The CDR3 spans 13 residues. V dropped 6 bases and J dropped 5; count of bases not matched to a gene: 6. The CDR3 region is CASRPTGGHEQYF. In nucleotides, the CDR3 is TGTGCCAGCAGACCCACAGGGGGTCACGAGCAGTACTTC.

This clonotype was found many times. The chain joins TRBV12-3 or TRBV12-4 to TRBJ2-7, with 9 nucleotides matching TRBD2. The V segment lost 5 bases and the J segment 1 base; nucleotides outside the gene matches: 18. The CDR3 is 19 residues long. DNA of the CDR3: TGTGCCAGCAGTCCACCGGGGTTACGCGGGAGGGCCCCGTCCTACGAGCAGTACTTC. Residues: CASSPPGLRGRAPSYEQYF.

This clonotype was seen at least ten times. The chain couples TRBV3-1 to TRBJ2-7, with TRBD2 matching 10 bases. The CDR3 loop spans 14 amino acids. Germline V gene sequence: CDR1 LGHDT, CDR2 YNNKEL (reference sequence). The ends lost 5 bases at V and 0 bases at J; junction bases unmatched: 1. CDR3 loop: CASSKREGSYEQYF. CDR3 DNA: TGTGCCAGCAGCAAGCGGGAGGGCTCCTACGAGCAGTACTTC.

The chain has TRBV2 and TRBJ2-1; D uncertain. V dropped 10 bases and J dropped 9 bases, with 13 bases sitting between them. Germline assignment: CDR1 SNHLY and CDR2 FYNNEI. The CDR3 loop spans 11 amino acids. CDR3 sequence: CATTSWGEQFF. The CDR3 DNA is TGTGCCACCACCAGCTGGGGTGAGCAGTTCTTC.

There are many counts of this clonotype. The J gene is TRBJ1-2, the V gene TRBV20-1; a possible D gene is TRBD1 (5 bases). V was shortened by 5 bases and J by 8 bases, with 18 bases between the two germline ends. Germline-derived CDR1 and CDR2 are DFQATT and SNEGSKA (reference sequence). The CDR3 sequence is 13 residues long. The CDR3 spells CSARTGTDTGYTF. The CDR3 bases are TGCAGTGCTCGCACCGGGACTGATACGGGCTACACCTTC.

This clonotype was picked up many times. The chain carries TRBV18 and TRBJ1-6; D uncertain. CDR1 is KGHSH, CDR2 LQKENI, per germline. The CDR3 sequence is 15 residues long. V lost 6 bases to trimming and J lost 9 bases, with 18 bases between them. DNA for the CDR3: TGTGCCAGCTCCCAGGAAAGGACTGCGGCTTCACCCCTCCACTTT. Translation: CASSQERTAASPLHF.

This chain links TRBV19 with TRBJ2-7; D might be TRBD2 (6 bases). The CDR3 sequence is 14 residues long. Trimming cost V 4 bases and J 0 bases, with 10 bases left between them. CDR1 and CDR2 (germline): LNHDA, SQIVND (reference sequence). The CDR3 sequence is CASSRDLSSYEQYF. DNA of the CDR3: TGTGCCAGTAGTAGGGACTTGAGCTCCTACGAGCAGTACTTC.

This clonotype occurred many times. The V and J genes are TRBV11-2 and TRBJ2-3; 15 bases match TRBD2. Trimming took 2 bases from V and 2 from J; bases not matched to a gene: 11. The CDR3 is 20 amino acids. Per the germline V gene, CDR1 is SGHAT and CDR2 is FQNNGV. CDR3 amino acids: CASSLRPPGLAGGITDTQYF. The CDR3 nucleotides read TGTGCCAGCAGCTTACGACCCCCGGGACTAGCGGGAGGAATCACAGATACGCAGTATTTT. The full variable domain, its missing parts supplied by reference TRBV11-2 and TRBJ2-3, is EAGVAQSPRYKIIEKRQSVAFWCNPISGHATLYWYQQILGQGPKLLIQFQNNGVVDDSQLPKDRFSAERLKGVDSTLKIQPAKLEDSAVYLCASSLRPPGLAGGITDTQYFGPGTRLTVL.

The sample holds many counts of this clonotype. The chain is built from TRBV6-1 and TRBJ1-5; TRBD1 might be the D (6 bases). The CDR3 has 14 amino acids. CDR1 is MNHNS and CDR2 is SASEGT in the germline V gene. V was trimmed by 7 bases and J by 0 bases, leaving 10 bases between them. CDR3: CASKGDYSNQPQHF. The CDR3 nucleotides are TGTGCCAGCAAGGGGGATTATAGCAATCAGCCCCAGCATTTT.

This clonotype was seen more than once but under ten times. V and J are TRBV29-1 and TRBJ1-2, with TRBD1 matching over 10 bases. After removal of 6 bases from V and 7 bases from J, the junction contained 5 bases not matched to a gene. This CDR3 contains 12 residues. Per the germline V gene, CDR1 is SQVTM and CDR2 is ANQGSEA. In DNA form, the CDR3 reads TGCAGCGTAACCGGGACAGGGGCTGGCTACACCTTC. The encoded protein is CSVTGTGAGYTF.

This chain links TRBV20-1 with TRBJ2-7; D remains ambiguous. V lost 3 bases, J lost 2 bases, and 8 bases lay in between. CDR1 and CDR2 from the germline V gene are DFQATT and SNEGSKA (reference sequence). There are 12 residues in the CDR3. The CDR3 reads CSARARPYEQYF. Here the CDR3 DNA reads TGCAGTGCTAGGGCCAGACCCTACGAGCAGTACTTC.